Listed below are T cell receptor beta chains from one sample, sequenced in a study of graft-versus-host responses after intestinal transplantation. No antigens are known for them. The repertoire was sequenced with immunoSEQ multiplex PCR; TCRdb's copy has only in-frame clones and lacks some. This table holds fewer than 120,000 clones, 90% to 95% found once. The source material was unstimulated CD8+ T cells sorted from spleen or lymph node cells, sampled before intestinal transplant. The receptor source for this set is a human donor who received an intestinal transplant. Each CDR3 is given with its conserved first and last residue. The D gene is left open where the match is weak. Clone size is not always given. Where it is, it says once, few, many or a class for expanded clones.

CDR3	DNA	length	size	V	D	J
CASSVGQELAFRNTIYF	TGTGCCAGCAGTGTGGGACAGGAACTTGCGTTCAGAAACACCATATATTTT	17	NA	TRBV2	TRBD1	TRBJ1-3
CASSLWDRSTDTQYF	TGTGCCAGCAGCTTATGGGACCGAAGCACAGATACGCAGTATTTT	15	NA	TRBV11-2	NA	TRBJ2-3
CSAGTGLYEQYF	TGCAGCGCCGGGACAGGGTTATACGAGCAGTACTTC	12	NA	TRBV29-1	TRBD1	TRBJ2-7
CASSFTGVNTDTQYF	TGTGCCAGCAGCTTCACAGGGGTAAACACAGATACGCAGTATTTT	15	NA	TRBV7-6	TRBD1	TRBJ2-3
CFCRHKTAYEQYF	TGTTTTTGCAGGCACAAGACGGCATACGAGCAGTACTTC	13	NA	TRBV2	NA	TRBJ2-7
CASSFGSPFPEQYF	TGTGCCAGCAGCTTTGGCTCACCCTTTCCCGAGCAGTACTTC	14	NA	TRBV11-2	NA	TRBJ2-7
CASSYSRDYSYEQYF	TGTGCCAGCAGTTACTCGAGGGACTACTCCTACGAGCAGTACTTC	15	NA	TRBV6-6	TRBD2	TRBJ2-7
CASSLSNGELFF	TGTGCCAGCAGTTTATCTAACGGGGAGCTGTTTTTT	12	NA	TRBV27	NA	TRBJ2-2
CASSWGLADTYEQYF	TGTGCCAGCAGCTGGGGACTAGCGGACACCTACGAGCAGTACTTC	15	NA	TRBV7-6	TRBD2	TRBJ2-7
CASSLTLSADTQYF	TGTGCCAGCAGCTTAACACTTAGCGCAGATACGCAGTATTTT	14	once	TRBV7-3	NA	TRBJ2-3
CARVLPLSFYEQYF	TGTGCCAGGGTGCTTCCCTTGTCTTTCTACGAGCAGTACTTC	14	NA	TRBV6-9	NA	TRBJ2-7
CASSPPGLWKHIYF	TGTGCCAGCAGCCCCCCGGGACTCTGGAAACACATATATTTT	14	NA	TRBV28	NA	TRBJ1-3
CASSMGGYNEQFF	TGTGCCAGTAGTATGGGTGGTTACAATGAGCAGTTCTTC	13	few	TRBV19	NA	TRBJ2-1
CAWRPGQGHQETQYF	TGTGCCTGGAGGCCGGGGCAGGGGCATCAAGAGACCCAGTACTTC	15	NA	TRBV30	NA	TRBJ2-5
CASSSLTGNTEAFF	TGTGCCAGCAGTTCCCTTACAGGAAACACTGAAGCTTTCTTT	14	NA	TRBV27	NA	TRBJ1-1
CASSLVGPDTQYF	TGTGCCAGCAGTTTGGTAGGGCCAGATACGCAGTATTTT	13	NA	TRBV27	NA	TRBJ2-3
CASSVGGQGYTEAFF	TGTGCCAGCAGCGTAGGAGGGCAGGGGTACACTGAAGCTTTCTTT	15	once	TRBV9	NA	TRBJ1-1
CASSLGGGNQPQHF	TGTGCCAGCAGTTTAGGGGGGGGGAATCAGCCCCAGCATTTT	14	NA	TRBV27	NA	TRBJ1-5
CASSGDREGLTQYF	TGTGCCAGCAGTGGTGACAGGGAGGGGTTGACCCAGTACTTC	14	NA	TRBV27	NA	TRBJ2-5
CASSGGAGTSGPYEQYF	TGTGCCAGCAGCGGGGGGGCCGGGACTAGCGGGCCCTACGAGCAGTACTTC	17	NA	TRBV5-4	TRBD2	TRBJ2-7
CASSLTGQGNYGYTF	TGTGCCAGCAGTTTGACGGGTCAGGGAAACTATGGCTACACCTTC	15	NA	TRBV27	NA	TRBJ1-2
CASSPPGSGRIYEQYF	TGTGCCAGCAGCCCCCCGGGTAGCGGGAGAATCTACGAGCAGTACTTC	16	NA	TRBV7-9	TRBD2	TRBJ2-7
CASSGDVLGGFRKNIQYF	TGTGCCAGCAGCGGAGACGTGCTAGGGGGCTTTAGGAAAAACATTCAGTACTTC	18	NA	TRBV9	TRBD1	TRBJ2-4
CSVVFPDRTSYEQYF	TGCAGCGTTGTCTTCCCTGACAGGACCTCCTACGAGCAGTACTTC	15	NA	TRBV29-1	NA	TRBJ2-7
CASSQERDQPQHF	TGTGCCAGCAGCCAGGAGAGGGATCAGCCCCAGCATTTT	13	NA	TRBV28	NA	TRBJ1-5
CASSQADRAYNEQFF	TGCGCCAGCAGCCAAGCAGACAGGGCCTACAATGAGCAGTTCTTC	15	NA	TRBV4-1	TRBD1	TRBJ2-1
CASSSTTGDSNIQYF	TGTGCCAGCAGCTCCACGACAGGGGACAGTAACATTCAGTACTTC	15	once	TRBV5-4	TRBD1	TRBJ2-4
CASSTHREPSYEQYF	TGTGCCAGCAGTACGCACAGGGAACCTTCCTACGAGCAGTACTTC	15	NA	TRBV27	NA	TRBJ2-7
CSALDIYEQYF	TGCAGTGCTCTAGACATCTACGAGCAGTACTTC	11	NA	TRBV20-1	NA	TRBJ2-7
CASNELALGLSRSYNEQFF	TGTGCCAGCAACGAACTAGCGTTGGGATTAAGTCGCTCCTACAATGAGCAGTTCTTC	19	NA	TRBV11-2	TRBD2	TRBJ2-1
CASSLQGSGQPQHF	TGTGCCAGCAGTCTACAGGGGTCGGGTCAGCCCCAGCATTTT	14	NA	TRBV28	TRBD1	TRBJ1-5
CATQLLGAAKANTGELFF	TGTGCTACCCAACTTCTGGGAGCGGCAAAAGCGAACACCGGGGAGCTGTTTTTT	18	NA	TRBV7-7	NA	TRBJ2-2
CAWTEGDPLGEQYF	TGTGCCTGGACCGAGGGGGACCCTTTAGGGGAGCAGTACTTC	14	NA	TRBV30	NA	TRBJ2-5
CASSSAVPGETQYF	TGTGCCAGCAGCTCCGCGGTACCAGGGGAGACCCAGTACTTC	14	NA	TRBV7-9	NA	TRBJ2-5
CASSPTGQGYNEQFF	TGCGCCAGCAGCCCTACAGGACAGGGCTACAATGAGCAGTTCTTC	15	NA	TRBV4-1	TRBD1	TRBJ2-1
CASSYQGPDETQYF	TGTGCCAGCAGCTATCAGGGTCCTGATGAGACCCAGTACTTC	14	once	TRBV11-2	NA	TRBJ2-5
CASSIISGNTYNEQFF	TGTGCCAGTAGTATTATCAGCGGAAATACCTACAATGAGCAGTTCTTC	16	NA	TRBV19	NA	TRBJ2-1
CARSLVRGNTIYF	TGTGCCAGAAGCTTAGTTCGGGGAAACACCATATATTTT	13	NA	TRBV7-5	NA	TRBJ1-3
CASSLVGGSAVHEQYF	TGTGCCAGCAGCTTAGTCGGCGGGAGTGCGGTCCACGAGCAGTACTTC	16	NA	TRBV7-3	TRBD2	TRBJ2-7
CASSPGGRRGEAFF	TGCGCCAGCAGTCCAGGGGGGCGCCGTGGTGAAGCTTTCTTT	14	NA	TRBV10-1	TRBD1	TRBJ1-1
CASRGTGGDEQYF	TGTGCCAGCCGAGGGACAGGGGGCGACGAGCAGTACTTC	13	once	TRBV25-1	TRBD1	TRBJ2-7
CASGAGVSYEQYF	TGTGCCAGCGGGGCAGGGGTCTCCTACGAGCAGTACTTC	13	once	TRBV6-5	NA	TRBJ2-7
CASKEGAGYNEQFF	TGTGCCAGCAAAGAGGGGGCGGGGTACAATGAGCAGTTCTTC	14	NA	TRBV6-6	NA	TRBJ2-1
CASSYTHEQFF	TGTGCCAGCAGTTATACACATGAGCAGTTCTTC	11	NA	TRBV6-6	NA	TRBJ2-1
CSARLAGVGEQYF	TGCAGCGCGCGACTAGCGGGAGTGGGGGAGCAGTACTTC	13	NA	TRBV29-1	TRBD2	TRBJ2-7
CASSFHQGQTDTQYF	TGTGCCAGCAGTTTCCACCAGGGGCAAACAGATACGCAGTATTTT	15	NA	TRBV27	NA	TRBJ2-3
CATSVTDVTGELFF	TGTGCCACCAGCGTCACAGACGTCACCGGGGAGCTGTTTTTT	14	NA	TRBV15	NA	TRBJ2-2
CASSETGNYGYTF	TGTGCCAGCAGCGAAACAGGGAACTATGGCTACACCTTC	13	NA	TRBV9	NA	TRBJ1-2
CASSEGLAGGPDEQFF	TGTGCCAGCAGCGAGGGACTAGCGGGAGGGCCGGATGAGCAGTTCTTC	16	NA	TRBV9	TRBD2	TRBJ2-1
CASSHYMDRANYGYTF	TGTGCCAGCAGCCATTACATGGACCGAGCTAACTATGGCTACACCTTC	16	NA	TRBV7-9	NA	TRBJ1-2
CASSPRGAQETQYF	TGCGCCAGCAGCCCCAGGGGGGCCCAAGAGACCCAGTACTTC	14	NA	TRBV5-1	NA	TRBJ2-5
CASSYPAVAGGYEQYF	TGTGCCAGCAGTTACCCAGCGGTAGCGGGAGGATACGAGCAGTACTTC	16	once	TRBV6-5	TRBD2	TRBJ2-7
CASSIDGQAPGLGQPQHF	TGTGCCAGTTCTATTGACGGACAGGCGCCCGGGTTGGGTCAGCCCCAGCATTTT	18	NA	TRBV19	TRBD1	TRBJ1-5
CSVGTGDYGYTF	TGCAGCGTTGGGACAGGGGACTATGGCTACACCTTC	12	NA	TRBV29-1	TRBD1	TRBJ1-2